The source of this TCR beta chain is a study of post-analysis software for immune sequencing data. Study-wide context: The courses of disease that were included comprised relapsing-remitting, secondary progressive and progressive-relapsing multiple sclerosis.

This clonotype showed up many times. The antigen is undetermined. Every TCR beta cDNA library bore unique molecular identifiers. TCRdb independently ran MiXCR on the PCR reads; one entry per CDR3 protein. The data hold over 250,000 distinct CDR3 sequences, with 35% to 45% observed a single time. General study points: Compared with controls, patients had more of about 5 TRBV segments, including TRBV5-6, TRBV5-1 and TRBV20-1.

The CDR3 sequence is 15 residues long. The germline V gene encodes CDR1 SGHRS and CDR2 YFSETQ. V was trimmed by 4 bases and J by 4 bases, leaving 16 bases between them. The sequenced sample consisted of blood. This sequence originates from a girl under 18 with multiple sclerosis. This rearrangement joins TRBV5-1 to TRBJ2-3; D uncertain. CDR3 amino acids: CASSPWSWVADTQYF. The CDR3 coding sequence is TGCGCCAGCAGCCCCTGGAGCTGGGTCGCAGATACGCAGTATTTT.